This TCR beta chain was profiled in a study of blood T cell repertoires in COVID-19. Study summary: Acute and convalescent COVID-19 samples came from the United States, Italy and Spain. In each case, the material was cDNA or gDNA derived from T cells, B-cell-depleted T cells, or PBMCs.

The CDR3 covers 15 residues. The junction had 8 bases not matched to a gene; V was cut back by 9 bases and J by 6 bases. Germline values: CDR1 LNHDA, CDR2 SQIVND (reference sequence). Original handling: Reference gene primers were amplified, and this amplification served to estimate nucleated cell counts. Using immunoSEQ multiplex PCR, the repertoire was profiled, and TCRdb retains in-frame clones only, with some absent. V and J calls and clone size come straight from that table; D and trimming were deduced from the DNA. The sample shows around 220,000 clones, less than 90% of them seen only once. Material: peripheral blood. The V gene is TRBV19, the J gene TRBJ2-1; TRBD2 aligns across 13 bases. The TCR comes from a man aged 25 to 40 with active or convalescent COVID-19. CDR3 sequence reads: CASSRLAGGPNEQFF. CDR3 nucleotides: TGTGCCAGCAGCCGACTAGCGGGAGGCCCCAATGAGCAGTTCTTC.